The 28 T cell receptor beta chains given below trace back to one sample, sequenced in a study of TIL therapy for anti-PD-1-resistant metastatic lung cancer. The time point is: pre-treatment sample, taken before nivolumab and TIL therapy. The immunoSEQ assay was v3. Profiling relied on immunoSEQ multiplex PCR, and the TCRdb table lists in-frame clones only, not all of them. Here the sample spans 45,000 to 75,000 clones, around 87% being singletons. Sequenced material: blood, taken at baseline. The origin of the receptors is a person aged 25-85 years with non-small cell lung cancer.

The genes are TRBV29-1 and TRBJ1-2; no firm D call. Trimming stripped 3 bases from V and 4 bases from J, with 6 bases between. Germline lookup yields CDR1 SQVTM and CDR2 ANQGSEA. There are 11 residues in the CDR3. The DNA for the CDR3 is TGCAGCGTTGACAGCGTCTATGGCTACACCTTC. This translates into CSVDSVYGYTF.

This chain uses TRBV19 with TRBJ1-2; 7 positions agree with TRBD1. The CDR3 extends over 14 amino acids. Germline values: CDR1 LNHDA, CDR2 SQIVND (reference sequence). V was pared by 6 bases and J by 5 bases, with 9 bases of the junction left unmatched. The CDR3 protein is CASSRQGGSYGYTF. The CDR3 nucleotides are TGTGCCAGTAGCCGCCAGGGGGGATCATATGGCTACACCTTC.

The chain combines TRBV19 with TRBJ1-5; D might be TRBD1 (6 bases). Germline V lookup: CDR1 LNHDA, CDR2 SQIVND (reference sequence). The CDR3 is 13 amino acids. Trimming took off 6 bases at V and 3 bases at J, with 9 bases between the two ends. The CDR3 region is CASSRTVNQPQHF. DNA of the CDR3: TGTGCCAGTAGCCGGACAGTCAATCAGCCCCAGCATTTT.

V and J are TRBV7-8 and TRBJ2-7; D ambiguous. Trimming removed 5 bases at V and 6 bases at J, with 8 bases between. The CDR3 consists of 11 residues. Germline CDR1 SGHVS, CDR2 FQNEAQ. CDR3 residues: CASSPLSEQYF. The CDR3 DNA follows: TGTGCCAGCAGCCCCCTTAGCGAGCAGTACTTC.

The chain joins TRBV29-1 to TRBJ2-3, with TRBD2 matching over 9 bases. Germline values: CDR1 SQVTM, CDR2 ANQGSEA. V lost 4 bases and J lost 0; bases outside the gene matches: 17. The CDR3 has 19 residues. The CDR3 DNA follows: TGCAGCGTTGCGTATCATTCTAGCGGGGAGTTGGGTAGCACAGATACGCAGTATTTT. It yields the protein CSVAYHSSGELGSTDTQYF.

As DNA, the CDR3 is TGTGCCAGCCGACCGATACAGGGCACTGAAGCTTTCTTT. Translated: CASRPIQGTEAFF. The V call is TRBV6-5, the J call TRBJ1-1; D is perhaps TRBD1 (6 bases). V was trimmed by 8 bases and J by 4 bases, leaving 14 bases between them. The CDR3 length is 13 residues. Germline V gene lookup returns CDR1 MNHEY and CDR2 SVGAGI.

The V gene is TRBV7-6, the J gene TRBJ2-3; 12 bases are a match to TRBD1. Germline V gene sequence: CDR1 SGHVS, CDR2 FNYEAQ. With 2 bases clipped from V and 6 bases from J, the junction kept 9 bases outside the gene matches. The CDR3 extends over 17 amino acids. The CDR3 sequence: CASSLRPGQGASDTQYF. The CDR3 DNA is TGTGCCAGCAGCTTACGTCCGGGACAGGGGGCGTCGGATACGCAGTATTTT.

CDR3 loop: CASSDSATGRDSNQPQHF. The CDR3 nucleotides read TGTGCCAGCAGTGACTCGGCGACAGGAAGGGATAGCAATCAGCCCCAGCATTTT. J is TRBJ1-5 and V is TRBV6-4; weak D call: TRBD1 (6 bases). The CDR3 is 18 residues long. The germline V gene encodes CDR1 MRHNA and CDR2 SNTAGT. V lost 0 bases and J lost 0, with 15 bases in between.

V and J are TRBV30 and TRBJ1-1; D call uncertain. CDR3 length: 16 amino acids. Between the trimmed V and J ends, which lost 1 base and 2 bases, there was a span of 17 bases. Germline assignment: CDR1 GTSNPN and CDR2 SVGIG (reference sequence). The CDR3 protein is CAWSGGLRQGNTEAFF. Here the CDR3 DNA reads TGTGCCTGGAGTGGAGGGTTGAGGCAAGGCAACACTGAAGCTTTCTTT.

The gene calls are TRBV25-1 and TRBJ2-7; D may correspond to TRBD1 or TRBD2 (5 bases each). CDR3 size: 12 residues. Deletions cut 6 bases from V and 6 bases from J, with 12 bases between. Germline CDR1 reads MGHDK; CDR2 reads SYGVNS. The CDR3 bases are TGTGCCAGCAGAGGGGCGCGGGCCGAGCAGTACTTC. Protein product: CASRGARAEQYF.

V gene TRBV5-4 combines with J gene TRBJ2-3; maybe TRBD2 (6 bases). The V end was cut by 0 bases, the J end by 0 bases, with 11 bases between. The CDR3 covers 16 residues. The germline V gene encodes CDR1 SGHNT and CDR2 YYREEE (reference sequence). This CDR3 is CASSLERASSTDTQYF. The CDR3, as DNA: TGTGCCAGCAGCTTGGAGCGGGCGTCTAGCACAGATACGCAGTATTTT.

The genes are TRBV7-6 and TRBJ2-2, with unresolved D. The CDR3 extends over 15 amino acids. Trimming pared 1 base from V and 3 bases from J, leaving 9 bases between. From germline, CDR1 is SGHVS and CDR2 FNYEAQ. The CDR3 loop is CASSLGLGDTGELFF. The DNA for the CDR3 is TGTGCCAGCAGCTTAGGGCTAGGTGACACCGGGGAGCTGTTTTTT.

This rearrangement joins TRBV6-5 to TRBJ1-2, with D maybe TRBD1 (5 bases). This CDR3 region has 13 residues. V was trimmed by 6 bases and J by 4 bases, leaving 12 bases between them. Germline CDR1 reads MNHEY; CDR2 reads SVGAGI. The CDR3 loop reads CASSLGHGYGYTF. The CDR3, as DNA: TGTGCCAGCAGCCTCGGACACGGCTATGGCTACACCTTC.

The chain couples TRBV27 to TRBJ2-1; TRBD2 might be the D (6 bases). Per germline, CDR1 MNHEY and CDR2 SMNVEV (reference sequence). The CDR3 is 14 amino acids. V was cut by 0 bases and J by 8 bases, with 11 bases left in between. The DNA for the CDR3 is TGTGCCAGCAGTTTATCTCTGTGGGAGGATGAGCAGTTCTTC. It is translated as CASSLSLWEDEQFF.

J is TRBJ2-2 and V is TRBV9, with D uncertain. Trimming stripped 2 bases from V and 9 bases from J, with 17 bases between. The CDR3 has 15 residues. Germline CDR1 and CDR2: SGDLS and YYNGEE. CDR3 residues: CASSVSPGPWRELFF. The DNA of the CDR3 is TGTGCCAGCAGCGTTAGCCCAGGCCCATGGCGGGAGCTGTTTTTT.

The rearrangement joins TRBV7-2 to TRBJ2-5; either TRBD1 or TRBD2 may supply D (5 bases each). CDR3 length: 15 residues. Germline lookup yields CDR1 SGHTA and CDR2 FQGNSA. V lost 2 bases and J 5 bases, leaving 15 bases between the germline ends. For the CDR3, the DNA is TGTGCCAGCAGCTTATTTTTCCGGGGCGCGGAGACCCAGTACTTC. Translating gives CASSLFFRGAETQYF.

V and J are TRBV10-3 and TRBJ1-2, with D tentatively TRBD1 (5 bases). V lost 6 bases, J lost 3 bases, and 11 bases lay in between. Germline V CDR1 and CDR2: ENHRY, SYGVKD. The CDR3 runs to 13 residues. CDR3 DNA: TGTGCCATCAGCAAGCCGGGGGACTATGGCTACACCTTC. It yields the protein CAISKPGDYGYTF.

This clone was detected only a few times. Additional DNA sequences in this sample encode the identical CDR3. The chain employs TRBV7-9 and TRBJ1-2; possible D gene TRBD1, 5 bases. The CDR3 is 15 residues long. Per germline, CDR1 SEHNR and CDR2 FQNEAQ (reference sequence). The V gene lost 3 bases and the J gene lost 0 bases, with 11 bases spanning the gap. The CDR3 bases are TGTGCCAGCAGCTTGGGGCAGGAGCCTAACTATGGCTACACCTTC. Its protein is CASSLGQEPNYGYTF.

V and J are TRBV18 and TRBJ2-7; 7 positions match TRBD2. Looked up from germline, CDR1 is KGHSH and CDR2 is LQKENI. Germline trimming cut 3 bases from V and 5 bases from J; bases unmatched to any gene: 7. This CDR3 is 14 amino acids long. The DNA of the CDR3 is TGTGCCAGCTCACCCGGAGCGGGGTTGGACGAGCAGTACTTC. It encodes CASSPGAGLDEQYF.

The chain uses TRBV6-1 and TRBJ1-2; 7 positions match TRBD1. CDR1 is MNHNS and CDR2 is SASEGT in the germline V gene. V lost 2 bases to trimming and J lost 0 bases; unmatched junction nucleotides: 6. CDR3 length: 16 residues. DNA for the CDR3: TGTGCCAGCAGTGAACCCGGGACAGCGACTAACTATGGCTACACCTTC. It yields the protein CASSEPGTATNYGYTF.

The chain couples TRBV5-4 to TRBJ2-7; the D gene is possibly TRBD2 (6 bases). The CDR3 is 14 amino acids. V lost 0 bases and J lost 3, with 10 bases in between. The germline gives CDR1 SGHNT, CDR2 YYREEE (reference sequence). The CDR3 reads CASSLGRGSYEQYF. In DNA form, the CDR3 reads TGTGCCAGCAGCTTGGGTCGGGGGAGCTACGAGCAGTACTTC.

The rearrangement uses TRBV12-5 and TRBJ2-1; D is ambiguous. Germline values: CDR1 LGHNT, CDR2 FRNRAP. This CDR3 comprises 10 residues. Deletions cut 3 bases from V and 6 bases from J, with 0 bases between. CDR3 nucleotide sequence: TGTGCTAGTGGTTTCAATGAGCAGTTCTTC. It yields the protein CASGFNEQFF.

This chain uses TRBV7-6 with TRBJ2-5; D is unclear. The CDR3 totals 12 residues. V lost 4 bases and J lost 0, with 3 bases in between. From germline, CDR1 is SGHVS and CDR2 FNYEAQ. The chain's CDR3 is CASSSYQETQYF. The CDR3 nucleotides read TGTGCCAGCAGCTCGTACCAAGAGACCCAGTACTTC.

In its sample, this clone was seen once. The chain carries TRBV5-5 and TRBJ2-7; maybe TRBD2 (7 bases). CDR1 and CDR2 from the germline V gene are SGHKS and YYEKEE (reference sequence). The ends were cut back, 3 bases at V and 0 bases at J, with 16 bases in the middle. The CDR3 has 16 amino acids. The CDR3 here is CASSSPGGGFSYEQYF. CDR3 DNA: TGTGCCAGCAGCTCGCCTGGGGGGGGCTTCTCCTACGAGCAGTACTTC.

The rearrangement links TRBV6-6 to TRBJ2-7, with D tentatively TRBD2 (6 bases). Looked up from germline, CDR1 is MNHNY and CDR2 is SVGAGI (reference sequence). This CDR3 comprises 14 residues. The V end was cut by 8 bases, the J end by 5 bases, with 19 bases between. CDR3 in amino acids: CASQPAPGLHEQYF. The CDR3 region has the DNA TGTGCCAGCCAACCGGCTCCGGGACTCCACGAGCAGTACTTC.

This chain uses TRBV29-1 with TRBJ2-1; 7 bases line up with TRBD1. This CDR3 has 14 amino acids. CDR1 and CDR2 from the germline V gene are SQVTM and ANQGSEA. V shed 2 bases, J shed 2 bases, and the junction held 3 bases outside the gene matches. Here the CDR3 reads CSVEPTGAYNEQFF. CDR3 coding DNA: TGCAGCGTTGAACCCACAGGGGCCTACAATGAGCAGTTCTTC.

This clone turned up a few times. The chain joins TRBV11-3 to TRBJ2-1; 15 positions match TRBD2. Germline V gives CDR1 SGHNT, CDR2 YENEEA. The V and J ends lost 5 bases and 7 bases, in that order; junction bases with no gene match: 3. The CDR3 spans 15 residues. CDR3 sequence (DNA): TGTGCCAGCAGCCGGACTAGCGGGGGGGTGAATGAGCAGTTCTTC. It encodes CASSRTSGGVNEQFF.

This clone was seen only a few times. The chain combines TRBV14 with TRBJ2-7, with 7 bases fitting TRBD2. The trim removed 0 bases at V and 7 bases at J, leaving 12 bases unmatched. Germline V gene lookup returns CDR1 SGHDN and CDR2 FVKESK. The CDR3 is 16 residues long. The CDR3 DNA reads TGTGCCAGCAGCCAAGATTTCCTAGCGGATGTACGGGAGCAGTACTTC. It codes for CASSQDFLADVREQYF.